This TCR beta chain was found in a study of blood T cells in healthy people across ages. At the level of the study: Capturing about one barcoded beta molecule per two T cells was achieved by template switching. The study, taken as a whole, reports: Donor CMV status was unknown, possibly confounding expanded clonotype changes.

Per germline, CDR1 DFQATT and CDR2 SNEGSKA (reference sequence). Trimming took off 6 bases at V and 3 bases at J, with 10 bases between the two ends. This CDR3 is built from 12 residues. Ten or more counts support this clonotype. Its antigen is not identified. Then a second PCR, running roughly 7 to 11 cycles, was carried out with a sample-barcoded 5' primer and a J-beta primer mix. Sequencing yielded, for each sample, at least 3 million paired-end reads carrying CDR3. TCRdb analysed the 5' RACE reads with MiXCR anew, one entry per CDR3 protein. The data hold fewer than 900,000 distinct CDR3 sequences, with 49% observed a single time. There were healthy Caucasian individuals from Russia, aged about 6 to 100, serving as donors.

V gene TRBV20-1 combines with J gene TRBJ2-3; D is uncertain. This TCR was sampled from an older woman in good health. Sample: blood. In nucleotides, the CDR3 is TGCAGTGCCGTCCGAACAACAGATACGCAGTATTTT. It is translated as CSAVRTTDTQYF.